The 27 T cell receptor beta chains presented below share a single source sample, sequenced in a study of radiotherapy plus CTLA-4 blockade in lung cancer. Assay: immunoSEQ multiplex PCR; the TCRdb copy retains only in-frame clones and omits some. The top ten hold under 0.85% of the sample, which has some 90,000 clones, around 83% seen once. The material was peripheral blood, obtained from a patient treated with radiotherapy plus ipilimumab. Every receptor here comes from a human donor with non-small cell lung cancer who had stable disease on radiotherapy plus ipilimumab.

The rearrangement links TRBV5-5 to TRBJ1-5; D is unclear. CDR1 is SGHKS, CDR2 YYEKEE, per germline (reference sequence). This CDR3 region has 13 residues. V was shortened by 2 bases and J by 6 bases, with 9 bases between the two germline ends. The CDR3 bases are TGTGCCAGCAGCTTACAGTTAAGTCAGCCCCAGCATTTT. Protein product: CASSLQLSQPQHF.

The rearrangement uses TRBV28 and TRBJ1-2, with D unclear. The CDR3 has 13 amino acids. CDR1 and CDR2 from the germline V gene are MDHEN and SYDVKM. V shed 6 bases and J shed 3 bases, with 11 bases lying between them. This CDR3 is CASSSLGDYGYTF. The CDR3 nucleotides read TGTGCCAGCAGCTCACTCGGAGACTATGGCTACACCTTC.

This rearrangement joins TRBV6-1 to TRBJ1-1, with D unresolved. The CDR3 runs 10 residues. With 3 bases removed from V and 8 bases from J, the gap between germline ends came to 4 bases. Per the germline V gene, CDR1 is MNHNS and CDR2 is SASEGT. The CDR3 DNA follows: TGTGCCAGCAGTGAGTGGGAAGCTTTCTTT. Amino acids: CASSEWEAFF.

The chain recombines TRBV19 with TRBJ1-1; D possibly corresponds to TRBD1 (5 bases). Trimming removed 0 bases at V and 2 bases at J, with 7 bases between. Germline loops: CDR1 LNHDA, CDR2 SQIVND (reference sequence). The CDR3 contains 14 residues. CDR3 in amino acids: CASSIEGVNTEAFF. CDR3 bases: TGTGCCAGTAGTATAGAAGGGGTTAACACTGAAGCTTTCTTT.

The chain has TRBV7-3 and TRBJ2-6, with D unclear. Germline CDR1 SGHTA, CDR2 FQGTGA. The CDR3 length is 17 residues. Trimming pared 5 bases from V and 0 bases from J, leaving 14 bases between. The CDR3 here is CASSPRSDLSGANVLTF. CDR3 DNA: TGTGCCAGCAGCCCCCGGTCGGACCTCTCTGGGGCCAACGTCCTGACTTTC.

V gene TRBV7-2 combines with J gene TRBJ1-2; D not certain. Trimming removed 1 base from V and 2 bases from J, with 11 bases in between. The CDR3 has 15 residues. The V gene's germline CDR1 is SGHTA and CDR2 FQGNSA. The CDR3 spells CASSLDNGRNYGYTF. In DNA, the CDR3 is TGTGCCAGCAGCTTAGATAACGGGAGGAACTATGGCTACACCTTC.

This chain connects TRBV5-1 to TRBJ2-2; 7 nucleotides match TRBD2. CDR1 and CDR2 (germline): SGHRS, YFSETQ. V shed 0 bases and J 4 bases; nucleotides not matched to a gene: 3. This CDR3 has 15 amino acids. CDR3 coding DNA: TGCGCCAGCAGCTTGGACGGGGGGATCACCGGGGAGCTGTTTTTT. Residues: CASSLDGGITGELFF.

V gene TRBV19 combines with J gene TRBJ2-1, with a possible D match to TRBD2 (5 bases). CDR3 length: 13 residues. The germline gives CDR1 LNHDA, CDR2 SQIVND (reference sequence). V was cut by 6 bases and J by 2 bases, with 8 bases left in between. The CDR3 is CASRGSTYNEQFF. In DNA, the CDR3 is TGTGCCAGTAGAGGGAGTACCTACAATGAGCAGTTCTTC.

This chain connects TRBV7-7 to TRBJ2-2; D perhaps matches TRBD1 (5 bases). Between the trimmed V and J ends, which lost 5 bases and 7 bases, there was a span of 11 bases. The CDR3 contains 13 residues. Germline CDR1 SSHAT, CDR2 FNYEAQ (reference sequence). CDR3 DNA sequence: TGTGCCAGCAGCCCCCTCAGGGTCGGGGAGCTGTTTTTT. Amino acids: CASSPLRVGELFF.

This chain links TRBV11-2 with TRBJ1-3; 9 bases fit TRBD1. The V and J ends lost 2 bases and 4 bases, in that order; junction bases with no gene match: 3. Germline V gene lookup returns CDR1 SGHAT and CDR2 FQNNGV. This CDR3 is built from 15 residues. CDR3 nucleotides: TGTGCCAGCAGCTTACGGGGACAGGGCGGAAACACCATATATTTT. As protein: CASSLRGQGGNTIYF.

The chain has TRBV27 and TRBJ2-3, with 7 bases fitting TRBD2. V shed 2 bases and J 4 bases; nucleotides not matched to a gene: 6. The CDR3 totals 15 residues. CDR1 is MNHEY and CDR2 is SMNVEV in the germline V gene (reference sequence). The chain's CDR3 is CASSLTSGIPDTQYF. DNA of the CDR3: TGTGCCAGCAGTTTAACCAGCGGGATCCCAGATACGCAGTATTTT.

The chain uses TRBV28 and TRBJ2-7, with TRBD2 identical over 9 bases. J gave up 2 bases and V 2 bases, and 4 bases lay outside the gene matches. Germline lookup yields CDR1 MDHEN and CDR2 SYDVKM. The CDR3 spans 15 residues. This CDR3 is CASSLASGATYEQYF. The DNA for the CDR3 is TGTGCCAGCAGTTTAGCTAGCGGGGCCACCTACGAGCAGTACTTC. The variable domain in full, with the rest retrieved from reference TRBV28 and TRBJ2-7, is DVKVTQSSRYLVKRTGEKVFLECVQDMDHENMFWYRQDPGLGLRLIYFSYDVKMKEKGDIPEGYSVSREKKERFSLILESASTNQTSMYLCASSLASGATYEQYFGPGTRLTVT.

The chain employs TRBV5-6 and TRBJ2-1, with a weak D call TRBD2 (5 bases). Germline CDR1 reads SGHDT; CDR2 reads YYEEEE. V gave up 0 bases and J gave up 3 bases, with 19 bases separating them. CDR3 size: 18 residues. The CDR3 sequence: CASSLAEEWERNYNEQFF. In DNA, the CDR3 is TGTGCCAGCAGCTTGGCCGAGGAGTGGGAGAGGAACTACAATGAGCAGTTCTTC.

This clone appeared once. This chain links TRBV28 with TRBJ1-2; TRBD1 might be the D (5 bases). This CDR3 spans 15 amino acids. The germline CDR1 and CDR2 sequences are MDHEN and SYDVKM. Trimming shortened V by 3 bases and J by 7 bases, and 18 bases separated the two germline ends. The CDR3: CASSFMGDTYSGYTF. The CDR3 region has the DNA TGTGCCAGCAGTTTCATGGGGGATACCTATAGTGGCTACACCTTC.

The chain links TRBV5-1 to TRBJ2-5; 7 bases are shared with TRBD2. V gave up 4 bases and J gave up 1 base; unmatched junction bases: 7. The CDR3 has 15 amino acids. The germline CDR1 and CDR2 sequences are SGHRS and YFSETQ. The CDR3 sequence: CASSNGTGGQETQYF. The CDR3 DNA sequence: TGCGCCAGCAGCAACGGAACGGGGGGCCAAGAGACCCAGTACTTC.

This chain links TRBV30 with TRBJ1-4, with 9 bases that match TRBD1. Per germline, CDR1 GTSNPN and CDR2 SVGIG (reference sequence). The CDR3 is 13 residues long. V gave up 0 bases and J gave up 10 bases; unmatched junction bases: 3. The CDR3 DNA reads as TGTGCCTGGAGTGTACAGGGGGCTGGAAAACTGTTTTTT. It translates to CAWSVQGAGKLFF. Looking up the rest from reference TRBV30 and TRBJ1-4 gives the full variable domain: SQTIHQWPATLVQPVGSPLSLECTVEGTSNPNLYWYRQAAGRGLQLLFYSVGIGQISSEVPQNLSASRPQDRQFILSSKKLLLSDSGFYLCAWSVQGAGKLFFGSGTQLSVL.

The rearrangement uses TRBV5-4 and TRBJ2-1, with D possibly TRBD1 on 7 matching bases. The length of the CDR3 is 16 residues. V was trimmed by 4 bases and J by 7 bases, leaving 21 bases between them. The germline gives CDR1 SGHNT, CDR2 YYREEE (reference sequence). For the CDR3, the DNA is TGTGCCAGCAGCCCTTCAGGAGGGGGCCCGAGGAATGAGCAGTTCTTC. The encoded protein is CASSPSGGGPRNEQFF.

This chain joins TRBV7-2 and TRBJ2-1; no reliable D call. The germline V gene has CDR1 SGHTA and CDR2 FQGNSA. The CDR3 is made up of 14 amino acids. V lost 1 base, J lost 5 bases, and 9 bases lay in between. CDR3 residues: CASSLGNRNNEQFF. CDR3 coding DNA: TGTGCCAGCAGCTTAGGTAACCGCAACAATGAGCAGTTCTTC.

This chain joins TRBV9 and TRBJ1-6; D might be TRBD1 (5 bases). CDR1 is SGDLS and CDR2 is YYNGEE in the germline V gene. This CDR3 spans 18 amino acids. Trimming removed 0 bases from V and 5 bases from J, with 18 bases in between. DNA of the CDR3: TGTGCCAGCAGCGTAGAGTCAATGAGGCCGGACAATAATTCACCCCTCCACTTT. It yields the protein CASSVESMRPDNNSPLHF.

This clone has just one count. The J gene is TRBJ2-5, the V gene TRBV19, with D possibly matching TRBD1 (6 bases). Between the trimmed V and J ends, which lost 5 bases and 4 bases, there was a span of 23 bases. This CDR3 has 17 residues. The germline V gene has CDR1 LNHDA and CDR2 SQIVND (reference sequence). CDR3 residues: CASSLNTGTPQVETQYF. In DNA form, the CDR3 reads TGTGCCAGTAGTCTAAACACCGGGACACCCCAGGTAGAGACCCAGTACTTC. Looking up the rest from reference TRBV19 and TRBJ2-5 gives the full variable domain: DGGITQSPKYLFRKEGQNVTLSCEQNLNHDAMYWYRQDPGQGLRLIYYSQIVNDFQKGDIAEGYSVSREKKESFPLTVTSAQKNPTAFYLCASSLNTGTPQVETQYFGPGTRLLVL.

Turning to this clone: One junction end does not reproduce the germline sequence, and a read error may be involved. The CDR3 spells CANSQGQGTEAFF. The CDR3 DNA reads as TGTGCCAACAGCCAAGGACAGGGCACTGAAGCTTTCTTT. This chain joins TRBV14 and TRBJ1-1; TRBD1 agrees at 8 bases. The CDR3 runs to 13 residues. CDR1 is SGHDN and CDR2 is FVKESK in the germline V gene.

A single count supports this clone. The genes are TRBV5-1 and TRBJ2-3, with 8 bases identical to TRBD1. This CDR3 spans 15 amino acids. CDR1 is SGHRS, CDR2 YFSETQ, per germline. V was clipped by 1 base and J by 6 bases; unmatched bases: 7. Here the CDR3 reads CASSLLGQAQDTQYF. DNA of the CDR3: TGCGCCAGCAGCTTGCTGGGACAGGCTCAGGATACGCAGTATTTT.

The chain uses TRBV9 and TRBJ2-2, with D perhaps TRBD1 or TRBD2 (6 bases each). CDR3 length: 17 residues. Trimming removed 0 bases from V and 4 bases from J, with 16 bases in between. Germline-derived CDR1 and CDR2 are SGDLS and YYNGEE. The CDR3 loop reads CASSVALGGASTGELFF. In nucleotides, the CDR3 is TGTGCCAGCAGCGTAGCTCTCGGGGGCGCGAGCACCGGGGAGCTGTTTTTT.

In nucleotides, the CDR3 is TGTGCCAGTAAAGGACAGCTATATGGCTACACCTTC. It translates to CASKGQLYGYTF. The genes are TRBV28 and TRBJ1-2; the D gene is possibly TRBD1 (6 bases). Germline V gives CDR1 MDHEN, CDR2 SYDVKM. V lost 9 bases, J lost 5 bases, and 13 bases lay in between. This CDR3 has 12 residues.

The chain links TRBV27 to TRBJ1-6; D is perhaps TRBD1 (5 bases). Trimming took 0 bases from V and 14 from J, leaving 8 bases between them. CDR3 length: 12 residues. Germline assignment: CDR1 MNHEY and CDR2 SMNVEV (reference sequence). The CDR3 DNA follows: TGTGCCAGCAGTTTATCTGGGGCCGCCCTCCACTTT. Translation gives CASSLSGAALHF.

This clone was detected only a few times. The CDR3 protein is CASSPQTGNEKLFF. The DNA of the CDR3 is TGTGCCAGCTCACCACAGACAGGGAATGAAAAACTGTTTTTT. The rearrangement links TRBV18 to TRBJ1-4; 7 bases are a match to TRBD1. The ends lost 1 base at V and 5 bases at J; junction bases unmatched: 1. CDR1 and CDR2 (germline): KGHSH, LQKENI. The CDR3 consists of 14 residues.

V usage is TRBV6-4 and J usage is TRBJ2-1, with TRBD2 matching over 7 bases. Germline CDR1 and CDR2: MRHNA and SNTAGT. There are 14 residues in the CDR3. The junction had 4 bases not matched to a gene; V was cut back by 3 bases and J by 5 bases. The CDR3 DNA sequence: TGTGCCAGCAGTGAGTGGCGGGGGAACAATGAGCAGTTCTTC. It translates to CASSEWRGNNEQFF.